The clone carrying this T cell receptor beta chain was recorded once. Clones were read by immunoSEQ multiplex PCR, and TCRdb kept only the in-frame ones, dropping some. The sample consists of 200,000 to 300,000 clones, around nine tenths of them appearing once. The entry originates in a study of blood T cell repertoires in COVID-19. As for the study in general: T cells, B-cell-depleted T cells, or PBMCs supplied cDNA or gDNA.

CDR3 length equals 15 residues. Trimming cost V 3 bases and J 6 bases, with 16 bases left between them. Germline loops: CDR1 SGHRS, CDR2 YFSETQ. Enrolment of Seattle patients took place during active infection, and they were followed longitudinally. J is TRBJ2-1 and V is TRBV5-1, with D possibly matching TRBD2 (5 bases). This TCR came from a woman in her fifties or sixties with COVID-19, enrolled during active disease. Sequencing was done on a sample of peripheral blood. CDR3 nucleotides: TGCGCCAGCAGCTGGGTCCGGGATTCCCCCAATGAGCAGTTCTTC. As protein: CASSWVRDSPNEQFF.